The clone carrying this T cell receptor beta chain occurred a few times. This entry comes from a study of T cells after yellow fever vaccination. Overall study: Preparation of the low-cell-number fractions used SMART-Seq v4 Ultra Low Input.

MiXCR was run by TCRdb on the 5' RACE reads, yielding one entry per CDR3 protein. The sample includes hundreds of thousands of distinct CDR3 sequences, roughly a sixth of them seen just once. CDR1 and CDR2 from the germline V gene are SGHVS and FQNEAQ. The CDR3 is made up of 15 amino acids. The V and J ends lost 5 bases and 2 bases respectively, with 15 bases between them. The V call is TRBV7-8, the J call TRBJ1-2, with D perhaps TRBD1 (6 bases). The TCR was taken from a man between 18 and 29 years old who received the YFV17D yellow fever vaccine. Material: PBMCs, obtained 5 to 6 days after the first yellow fever vaccination. CDR3 region: CASSPGGGLNYGYTF. CDR3 in DNA: TGTGCCAGCAGCCCCGGGGGGGGGCTGAACTATGGCTACACCTTC.